This passage covers 26 T cell receptor beta chains from one sample sequenced in a study of T cells after yellow fever vaccination. TCRdb reprocessed the 5' RACE reads with MiXCR, giving one entry per CDR3 protein. The sample has about 330,000 distinct CDR3 sequences; approximately 4% are singletons. The starting material was PBMCs, obtained 5 days after the yellow fever booster vaccination. The receptors here all came from a man aged 18 to 29 who received the YFV17D yellow fever vaccine.

This clonotype was seen repeatedly, ten times or more. The V gene is TRBV20-1, the J gene TRBJ2-5; 9 nucleotides agree with TRBD2. Germline V CDR1 and CDR2: DFQATT, SNEGSKA (reference sequence). The CDR3 sequence is 15 residues long. V was clipped by 2 bases and J by 4 bases; unmatched bases: 8. Here the CDR3 DNA reads TGCAGTGCTAGAAATCCAGCGGGGGGCCTAGAGACCCAGTACTTC. Its protein product is CSARNPAGGLETQYF.

The CDR3 is CASSPREETQYF. CDR3 sequence (DNA): TGTGCCAGCTCACCCAGGGAAGAGACCCAGTACTTC. The chain combines TRBV18 with TRBJ2-5; the D gene is possibly TRBD1 (5 bases). Looked up from germline, CDR1 is KGHSH and CDR2 is LQKENI. The CDR3 covers 12 residues. V gave up 3 bases and J gave up 3 bases, with 5 bases separating them.

The gene calls are TRBV24-1 and TRBJ2-3; D gene uncertain. CDR3 length equals 13 residues. The V gene's germline CDR1 is KGHDR and CDR2 SFDVKD. The V and J ends lost 1 base and 7 bases respectively, with 8 bases between them. The CDR3 nucleotides are TGTGCCACCAGTGATTTCGCCGGCTATACGCAGTATTTT. This gives the protein CATSDFAGYTQYF.

J is TRBJ2-3 and V is TRBV7-6; 7 nucleotides line up with TRBD1. J lost 2 bases, V lost 4 bases, and 6 bases had no gene match. The CDR3 is 15 residues long. Germline values: CDR1 SGHVS, CDR2 FNYEAQ. This chain's CDR3 is CASSSTGALTDTQYF. The CDR3 DNA is TGTGCCAGCAGCTCTACAGGGGCTCTCACAGATACGCAGTATTTT.

The chain uses TRBV4-1 and TRBJ2-5; D is perhaps TRBD1 (6 bases). The ends were cut back, 1 base at V and 1 base at J, with 13 bases in the middle. The germline gives CDR1 MGHRA, CDR2 YSYEKL. The CDR3 is made up of 16 amino acids. CDR3 DNA sequence: TGCGCCAGCAGCCAAGGGACAGCAATGCCCCAAGAGACCCAGTACTTC. It is translated as CASSQGTAMPQETQYF.

V gene TRBV21-1 combines with J gene TRBJ2-7; the DNA was not used to check the table's D call, TRBD1. TRBV21-1 is assigned pseudogene status. The CDR3 sequence is 16 residues long. As DNA, the CDR3 is TGTGCCAGCAGCAAAGTCAACAGGGGGCTCTCCTACGAGCAGTACGTC. This gives the protein CASSKVNRGLSYEQYV.

The sample holds a few counts of this clonotype. This chain joins TRBV5-1 and TRBJ1-6; D unresolved. Trimming cost V 1 base and J 6 bases, with 20 bases left between them. CDR1 is SGHRS, CDR2 YFSETQ, per germline. The CDR3 sequence is 18 residues long. CDR3 region: CASSLYPGNTDGNSPLHF. The CDR3 DNA reads TGCGCCAGCAGCTTGTACCCCGGTAATACAGATGGTAATTCACCCCTCCACTTT.

This clonotype was observed at least ten times. The V call is TRBV5-1, the J call TRBJ2-2; D remains ambiguous. V lost 4 bases and J 6 bases, leaving 7 bases between the germline ends. The CDR3 has 12 amino acids. Germline CDR1 reads SGHRS; CDR2 reads YFSETQ. DNA for the CDR3: TGCGCCAGCAGCCCAGTACCCGGGGAGCTGTTTTTT. Its protein product is CASSPVPGELFF.

This clonotype was observed at least ten times. V usage is TRBV11-2 and J usage is TRBJ2-1; a weak D match, TRBD2 (7 bases). The V end was cut by 2 bases, the J end by 2 bases, with 10 bases between. In germline, CDR1 is SGHAT, CDR2 FQNNGV. There are 15 residues in the CDR3. CDR3 sequence reads: CASSLWGGPYNEQFF. The CDR3 region has the DNA TGTGCCAGCAGCTTATGGGGGGGGCCCTACAATGAGCAGTTCTTC.

The sample holds a few counts of this clonotype. The chain couples TRBV5-4 to TRBJ1-1, with a tentative D call TRBD1 (5 bases). The V end lost 0 bases, the J end lost 0 bases, and 9 bases lay between the germline ends. Germline V CDR1 and CDR2: SGHNT, YYREEE (reference sequence). The CDR3 has 15 residues. Here the CDR3 DNA reads TGTGCCAGCAGCTTGGAGGCGACAGTGAACACTGAAGCTTTCTTT. Protein sequence: CASSLEATVNTEAFF.

At least ten counts were recorded for this clonotype. The rearrangement uses TRBV7-2 and TRBJ2-7; D ambiguous. This CDR3 has 15 amino acids. CDR1 and CDR2 from the germline V gene are SGHTA and FQGNSA. Between the trimmed V and J ends, which lost 0 bases and 1 base, there was a span of 10 bases. The CDR3 DNA sequence: TGTGCCAGCAGCTTAGCGTCGGGTGGGTCCTACGAGCAGTACGTC. It codes for CASSLASGGSYEQYV.

This clonotype was seen many times. The chain carries TRBV6-1 and TRBJ1-1, with 9 bases identical to TRBD1. Germline CDR1 MNHNS, CDR2 SASEGT. Unmatched junction bases numbered 7, after V lost 4 bases and J lost 4 bases. This CDR3 comprises 15 residues. The CDR3 sequence is CASSGIQGAGTEAFF. DNA of the CDR3: TGTGCCAGCAGTGGGATACAGGGGGCAGGCACTGAAGCTTTCTTT.

CDR3 amino acids: CASSLGRTGRDTEAFF. DNA for the CDR3: TGTGCCAGCAGCTTAGGGAGGACAGGGAGGGACACTGAAGCTTTCTTT. The V and J genes are TRBV7-9 and TRBJ1-1; 8 bases fit TRBD1. The CDR3 extends over 16 amino acids. The germline CDR1 and CDR2 sequences are SEHNR and FQNEAQ (reference sequence). V was clipped by 1 base and J by 3 bases; unmatched bases: 7.

J is TRBJ1-6 and V is TRBV12-3 or TRBV12-4; no clear D. V was pared by 2 bases and J by 11 bases, with 4 bases between. The CDR3 contains 11 residues. CDR3 region: CASSLYPPLHF. As DNA, the CDR3 is TGTGCCAGCAGTTTATATCCACCCCTCCACTTT.

The chain employs TRBV27 and TRBJ2-1; no definite D call. CDR1 is MNHEY, CDR2 SMNVEV, per germline (reference sequence). The V gene lost 3 bases and the J gene lost 5 bases, with 17 bases spanning the gap. There are 16 residues in the CDR3. The CDR3 nucleotides are TGTGCCAGCAGTTTCCTCCTTCGATTTCCCAACAATGAGCAGTTCTTC. Protein: CASSFLLRFPNNEQFF.

The chain combines TRBV7-2 with TRBJ2-5; weak D call: TRBD2 (5 bases). Germline values: CDR1 SGHTA, CDR2 FQGNSA. The V end lost 5 bases, the J end lost 5 bases, and 15 bases lay between the germline ends. This CDR3 has 14 amino acids. The CDR3 protein is CASSGGRPPETQYF. The CDR3 DNA is TGTGCCAGCAGCGGAGGCAGACCCCCGGAGACCCAGTACTTC.

In DNA, the CDR3 is TGTGCCACCAGCAGAGATCCAGGGAGGGAGACCCAGTACTTC. Translation gives CATSRDPGRETQYF. This chain uses TRBV15 with TRBJ2-5; a weak D match, TRBD2 (6 bases). The CDR3 covers 14 residues. CDR1 is LNHNV and CDR2 is YYDKDF in the germline V gene (reference sequence). Trimming cost V 0 bases and J 5 bases, with 10 bases left between them.

The chain couples TRBV19 to TRBJ1-5; D unclear. Deletions cut 0 bases from V and 4 bases from J, with 10 bases between. Germline loops: CDR1 LNHDA, CDR2 SQIVND (reference sequence). This CDR3 spans 15 amino acids. CDR3 sequence (DNA): TGTGCCAGTAGTATAGAGCCAGGACGAAATCAGCCCCAGCATTTT. Its translation is CASSIEPGRNQPQHF.

The chain employs TRBV5-1 and TRBJ2-5; D is uncertain. Germline CDR1 is SGHRS and CDR2 is YFSETQ. The CDR3 spans 13 residues. The V end was cut by 0 bases, the J end by 7 bases, with 10 bases between. DNA of the CDR3: TGCGCCAGCAGCTTGGCCGAGAAAGGGACCCAGTACTTC. Its translation: CASSLAEKGTQYF.

The chain has TRBV2 and TRBJ2-7; 12 nucleotides match TRBD2. The trim removed 6 bases at V and 5 bases at J, leaving 8 bases unmatched. This CDR3 contains 15 residues. CDR1 SNHLY and CDR2 FYNNEI come from the germline V gene. The CDR3 reads CASRRLAGATHEQYF. The CDR3 nucleotides are TGTGCCAGCAGGCGACTAGCGGGGGCCACCCACGAGCAGTACTTC.

The genes are TRBV4-1 and TRBJ1-2; TRBD1 is a possible D gene (5 bases). V was cut by 8 bases and J by 4 bases, with 8 bases left in between. The germline V gene has CDR1 MGHRA and CDR2 YSYEKL. The CDR3 is made up of 11 amino acids. The CDR3 nucleotides are TGCGCCAGCGACGGGGGCTATGGCTACACCTTC. Translation: CASDGGYGYTF.

V is TRBV6-5 and J is TRBJ1-1; D is ambiguous. This CDR3 is built from 14 residues. Germline CDR1 is MNHEY and CDR2 is SVGAGI. V lost 5 bases and J lost 4, with 14 bases in between. The CDR3 bases are TGTGCCAGCAGTCCGGGAGGGTGGGTCACTGAAGCTTTCTTT. It yields the protein CASSPGGWVTEAFF.

This chain joins TRBV12-3 or TRBV12-4 and TRBJ1-2, with D possibly being TRBD1 (6 bases). V lost 6 bases to trimming and J lost 9 bases, with 26 bases between them. The CDR3 length is 16 residues. As DNA, the CDR3 is TGTGCCAGCAGCCAACCCCGACGGGGGCCTGTATTTAGCTACACCTTC. This sequence encodes CASSQPRRGPVFSYTF.

This clonotype was seen a few times. The genes are TRBV12-3 or TRBV12-4 and TRBJ2-3, with 12 positions matching TRBD2. Trimming cost V 7 bases and J 2 bases; bases outside gene matches: 7. The CDR3 is 16 residues long. Written as DNA, the CDR3 is TGTGCCAGCACCTTAGGACTAGCGGGGCCCACAGATACGCAGTATTTT. This codes for CASTLGLAGPTDTQYF.

There are many counts of this clonotype. The chain joins TRBV5-1 to TRBJ2-5; the D is unclear. V was clipped by 0 bases and J by 5 bases, with 11 bases between them. CDR3 length: 14 amino acids. Germline V gene lookup returns CDR1 SGHRS and CDR2 YFSETQ. This CDR3 is CASSLGLVGETQYF. CDR3 coding DNA: TGCGCCAGCAGCTTGGGTCTTGTGGGGGAGACCCAGTACTTC.

This clonotype was recorded many times. The chain employs TRBV7-6 and TRBJ2-1, with 10 bases lining up with TRBD1. Germline-derived CDR1 and CDR2 are SGHVS and FNYEAQ. This CDR3 comprises 14 residues. With V trimmed by 3 bases and J by 8 bases, 4 bases remained unmatched. The CDR3 DNA is TGTGCCAGCAGCTTCGACAGGGGGCGAGATGAGCAGTTCTTC. It translates to CASSFDRGRDEQFF. Together with reference TRBV7-6 and TRBJ2-1, the CDR3 gives the full variable domain: GAGVSQSPRYKVTKRGQDVALRCDPISGHVSLYWYRQALGQGPEFLTYFNYEAQQDKSGLPNDRFSAERPEGSISTLTIQRTEQRDSAMYRCASSFDRGRDEQFFGPGTRLTVL.